This T cell receptor beta chain was recovered during a study of radiotherapy plus CTLA-4 blockade in lung cancer. A word on this clone: Its antigen remains unknown.

Study-wide points: After radiotherapy and ipilimumab, tumor-derived clones expanded in peripheral blood. Early blood T cell clone dynamics, with interferon-beta, were reported to best predict response.

V shed 3 bases and J 5 bases; nucleotides not matched to a gene: 18. Germline CDR1 and CDR2: SGDLS and YYNGEE. The CDR3 sequence is 19 residues long. The table came from immunoSEQ multiplex PCR; TCRdb's copy has only in-frame clones and leaves some out. The sample lists 110,000 or so clones; approximately 80% were seen once. The chain employs TRBV9 and TRBJ1-1, with 11 bases fitting TRBD1. This specimen consisted of peripheral blood, obtained from a patient treated with radiotherapy plus ipilimumab. This TCR came from a human donor with non-small cell lung cancer who had a partial response to radiotherapy plus ipilimumab. CDR3 amino acids: CASSAQTAGQGALGTEAFF. The DNA for the CDR3 is TGTGCCAGCAGCGCTCAGACTGCCGGACAGGGGGCGCTTGGGACTGAAGCTTTCTTT.